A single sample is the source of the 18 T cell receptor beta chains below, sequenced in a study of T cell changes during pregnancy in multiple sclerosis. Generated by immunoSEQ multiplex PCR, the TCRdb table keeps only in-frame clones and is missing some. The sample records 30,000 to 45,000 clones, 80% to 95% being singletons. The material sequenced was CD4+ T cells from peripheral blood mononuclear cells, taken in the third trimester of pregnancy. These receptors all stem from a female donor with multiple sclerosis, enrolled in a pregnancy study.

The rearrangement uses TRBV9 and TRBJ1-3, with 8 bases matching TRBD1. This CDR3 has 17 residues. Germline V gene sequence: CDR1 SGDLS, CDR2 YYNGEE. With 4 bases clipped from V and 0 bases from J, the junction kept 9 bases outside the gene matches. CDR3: CASSKRQGQSSGNTIYF. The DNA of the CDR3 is TGTGCCAGCAGCAAACGACAGGGGCAGAGCTCTGGAAACACCATATATTTT.

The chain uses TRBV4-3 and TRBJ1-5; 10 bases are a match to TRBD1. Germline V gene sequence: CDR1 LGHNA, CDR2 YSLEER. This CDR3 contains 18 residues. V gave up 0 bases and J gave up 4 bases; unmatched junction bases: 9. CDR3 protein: CASSQDWRQGALNQPQHF. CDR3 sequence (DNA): TGCGCCAGCAGCCAAGATTGGAGACAGGGGGCCCTAAATCAGCCCCAGCATTTT.

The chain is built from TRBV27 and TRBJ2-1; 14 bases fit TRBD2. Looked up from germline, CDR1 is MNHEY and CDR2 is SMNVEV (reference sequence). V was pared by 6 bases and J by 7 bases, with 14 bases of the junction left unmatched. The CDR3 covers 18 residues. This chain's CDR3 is CASRPGTSGRKSGNEQFF. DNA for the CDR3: TGTGCCAGCAGACCCGGGACTAGCGGGAGAAAATCGGGAAATGAGCAGTTCTTC.

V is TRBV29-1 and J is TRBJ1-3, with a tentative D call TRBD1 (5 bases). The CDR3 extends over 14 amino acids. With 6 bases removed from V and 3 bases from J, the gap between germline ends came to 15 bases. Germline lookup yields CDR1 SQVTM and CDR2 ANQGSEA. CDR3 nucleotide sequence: TGCAGCGTCAACCAGGGTAATAGTGGAAACACCATATATTTT. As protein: CSVNQGNSGNTIYF.

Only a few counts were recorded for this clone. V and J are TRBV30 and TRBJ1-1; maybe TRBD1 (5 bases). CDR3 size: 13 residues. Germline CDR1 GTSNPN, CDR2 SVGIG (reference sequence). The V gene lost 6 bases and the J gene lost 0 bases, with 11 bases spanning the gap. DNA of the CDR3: TGTGCCTGTACCAAGACAGTGAACACTGAAGCTTTCTTT. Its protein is CACTKTVNTEAFF.

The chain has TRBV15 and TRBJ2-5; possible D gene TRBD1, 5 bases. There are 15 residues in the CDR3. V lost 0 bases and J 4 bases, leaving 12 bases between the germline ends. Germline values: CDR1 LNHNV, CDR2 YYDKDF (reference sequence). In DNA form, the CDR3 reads TGTGCCACCAGCAGAGACGGCGGCCAGGGAGAGACCCAGTACTTC. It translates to CATSRDGGQGETQYF.

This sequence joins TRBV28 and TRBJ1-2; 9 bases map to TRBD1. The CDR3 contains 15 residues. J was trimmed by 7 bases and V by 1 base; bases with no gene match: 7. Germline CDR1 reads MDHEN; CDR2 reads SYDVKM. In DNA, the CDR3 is TGTGCCAGCAGTTTATCCGTGGACAGGGGAAGTGGCTACACCTTC. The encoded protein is CASSLSVDRGSGYTF.

Here the CDR3 DNA reads TGTGCCAGCAGCTTCAACAGGGGGCGAAATCAGCCCCAGCATTTT. Protein product: CASSFNRGRNQPQHF. The V gene is TRBV5-6, the J gene TRBJ1-5; 9 bases map to TRBD1. This CDR3 spans 15 amino acids. After removal of 2 bases from V and 4 bases from J, the junction contained 4 bases not matched to a gene. CDR1 is SGHDT, CDR2 YYEEEE, per germline. Drawing the rest from reference TRBV5-6 and TRBJ1-5, the complete variable domain is DAGVTQSPTHLIKTRGQQVTLRCSPKSGHDTVSWYQQALGQGPQFIFQYYEEEERQRGNFPDRFSGHQFPNYSSELNVNALLLGDSALYLCASSFNRGRNQPQHFGDGTRLSIL.

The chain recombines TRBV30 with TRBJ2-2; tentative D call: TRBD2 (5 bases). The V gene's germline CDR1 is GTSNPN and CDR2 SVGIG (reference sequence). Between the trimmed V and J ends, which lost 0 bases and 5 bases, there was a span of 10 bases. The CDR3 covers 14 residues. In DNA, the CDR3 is TGTGCCTGGAGTGTACTTCGGGGAACCGGGGAGCTGTTTTTT. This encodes CAWSVLRGTGELFF.

The CDR3 DNA follows: TGTGCCAGCAGTCTAAGGAGGGCGGGGCGGGTTGGGGCCAACGTCCTGACTTTC. This sequence encodes CASSLRRAGRVGANVLTF. The chain has TRBV28 and TRBJ2-6; TRBD2 is a possible D gene (6 bases). Germline V gene lookup returns CDR1 MDHEN and CDR2 SYDVKM. This CDR3 is 18 amino acids long. With 5 bases removed from V and 3 bases from J, the gap between germline ends came to 20 bases. Full variable domain (remainder filled in from reference TRBV28 and TRBJ2-6): DVKVTQSSRYLVKRTGEKVFLECVQDMDHENMFWYRQDPGLGLRLIYFSYDVKMKEKGDIPEGYSVSREKKERFSLILESASTNQTSMYLCASSLRRAGRVGANVLTFGAGSRLTVL.

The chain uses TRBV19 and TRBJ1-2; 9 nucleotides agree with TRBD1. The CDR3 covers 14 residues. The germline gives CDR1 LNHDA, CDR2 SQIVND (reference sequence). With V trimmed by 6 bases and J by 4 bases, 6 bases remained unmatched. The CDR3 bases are TGTGCCAGTAGACAAACAGGGGGCATCTATGGCTACACCTTC. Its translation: CASRQTGGIYGYTF. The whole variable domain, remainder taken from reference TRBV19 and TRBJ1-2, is DGGITQSPKYLFRKEGQNVTLSCEQNLNHDAMYWYRQDPGQGLRLIYYSQIVNDFQKGDIAEGYSVSREKKESFPLTVTSAQKNPTAFYLCASRQTGGIYGYTFGSGTRLTVV.

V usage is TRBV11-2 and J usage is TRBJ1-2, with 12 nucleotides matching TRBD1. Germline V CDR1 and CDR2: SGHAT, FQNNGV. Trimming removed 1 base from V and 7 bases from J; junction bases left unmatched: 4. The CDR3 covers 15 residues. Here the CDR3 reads CASSLAGTGGSGYTF. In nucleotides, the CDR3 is TGTGCCAGCAGCTTAGCTGGGACAGGGGGCTCTGGCTACACCTTC.

CDR3: CASRRTGKFYGYTF. CDR3 bases: TGCGCCAGCAGACGGACAGGGAAGTTCTATGGCTACACCTTC. The rearrangement uses TRBV10-1 and TRBJ1-2, with TRBD1 identical over 8 bases. CDR1 and CDR2 (germline): WNHNN, SYGVQD (reference sequence). V dropped 6 bases and J dropped 4; count of bases not matched to a gene: 7. CDR3 length equals 14 residues.

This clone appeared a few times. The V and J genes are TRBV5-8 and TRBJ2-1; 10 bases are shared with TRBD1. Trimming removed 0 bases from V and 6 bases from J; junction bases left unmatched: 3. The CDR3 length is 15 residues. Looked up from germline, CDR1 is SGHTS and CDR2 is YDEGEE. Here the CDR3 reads CASSLGGQGSNEQFF. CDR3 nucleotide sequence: TGTGCCAGCAGCTTGGGGGGACAGGGGAGCAATGAGCAGTTCTTC. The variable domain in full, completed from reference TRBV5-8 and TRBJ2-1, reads EAGVTQSPTHLIKTRGQQATLRCSPISGHTSVYWYQQALGLGLQFLLWYDEGEERNRGNFPPRFSGRQFPNYSSELNVNALELEDSALYLCASSLGGQGSNEQFFGPGTRLTVL.

The CDR3 DNA is TGTGCCACCAGCAGAGATCCGGGACTAATCTCCTACGAGCAGTACTTC. It yields the protein CATSRDPGLISYEQYF. The chain couples TRBV15 to TRBJ2-7, with TRBD2 matching over 7 bases. V was clipped by 0 bases and J by 0 bases; unmatched bases: 5. The CDR3 contains 16 residues. CDR1 and CDR2 (germline): LNHNV, YYDKDF (reference sequence).

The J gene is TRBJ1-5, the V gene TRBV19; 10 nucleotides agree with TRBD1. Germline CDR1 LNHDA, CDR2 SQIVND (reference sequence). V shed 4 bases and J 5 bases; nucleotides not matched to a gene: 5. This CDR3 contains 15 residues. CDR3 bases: TGTGCCAGTAGTAAATGGGACAGGGGATATCAGCCCCAGCATTTT. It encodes CASSKWDRGYQPQHF.

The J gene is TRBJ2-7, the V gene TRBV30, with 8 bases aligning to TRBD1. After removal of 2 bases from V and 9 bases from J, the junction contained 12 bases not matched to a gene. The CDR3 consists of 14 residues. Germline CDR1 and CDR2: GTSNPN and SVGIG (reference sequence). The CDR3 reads CAWSLAGEQGVQYF. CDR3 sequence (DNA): TGTGCCTGGAGTCTGGCAGGGGAACAGGGGGTGCAGTACTTC.

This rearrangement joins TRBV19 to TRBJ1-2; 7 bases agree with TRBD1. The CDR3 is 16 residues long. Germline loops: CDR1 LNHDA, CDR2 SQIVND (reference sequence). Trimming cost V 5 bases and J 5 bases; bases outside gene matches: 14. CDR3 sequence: CASSARQGPQGYGYTF. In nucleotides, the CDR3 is TGTGCCAGTAGTGCCCGACAGGGCCCCCAAGGATATGGCTACACCTTC. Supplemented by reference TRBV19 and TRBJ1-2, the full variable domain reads DGGITQSPKYLFRKEGQNVTLSCEQNLNHDAMYWYRQDPGQGLRLIYYSQIVNDFQKGDIAEGYSVSREKKESFPLTVTSAQKNPTAFYLCASSARQGPQGYGYTFGSGTRLTVV.